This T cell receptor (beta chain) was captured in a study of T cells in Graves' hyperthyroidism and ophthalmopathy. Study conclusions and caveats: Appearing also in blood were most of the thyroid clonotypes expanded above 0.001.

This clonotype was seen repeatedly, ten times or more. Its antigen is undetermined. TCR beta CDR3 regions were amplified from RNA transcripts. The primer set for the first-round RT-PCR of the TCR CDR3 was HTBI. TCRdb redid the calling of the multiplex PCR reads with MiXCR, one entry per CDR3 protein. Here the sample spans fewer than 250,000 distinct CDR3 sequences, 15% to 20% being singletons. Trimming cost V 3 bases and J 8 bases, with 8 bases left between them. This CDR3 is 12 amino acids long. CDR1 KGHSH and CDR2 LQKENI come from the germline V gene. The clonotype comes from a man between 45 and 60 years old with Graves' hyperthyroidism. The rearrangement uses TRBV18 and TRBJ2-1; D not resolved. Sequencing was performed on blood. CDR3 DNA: TGTGCCAGCTCACCCCGGCCAGATGAGCAGTTCTTC. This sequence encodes CASSPRPDEQFF. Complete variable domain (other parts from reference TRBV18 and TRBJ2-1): NAGVMQNPRHLVRRRGQEARLRCSPMKGHSHVYWYRQLPEEGLKFMVYLQKENIIDESGMPKERFSAEFPKEGPSILRIQQVVRGDSAAYFCASSPRPDEQFFGPGTRLTVL.